Each of the 8 T cell receptor beta chains below was sequenced from the same sample in a study of cytomegalovirus exposure and HLA in healthy donors (TCRdb year 2017). Library construction relied on the immunoSEQ multiplex PCR assay. For the multiplex PCR, a mixture combining 60 forward primers for TCR Vbeta segments and 13 reverse primers for TCR Jbeta segments was used. This immuneACCESS table, as held by TCRdb, lists in-frame sequences with V and J called but not all clones. Of the missing ones, under half trace to an unresolved V gene in checked studies; the others have no known cause. The sample includes tens of thousands of clones, with about 73% observed a single time. The biggest ten clones account for 8.5% to 10% of the sample. What was sequenced was PBMCs. These receptors all come from a woman aged 50 to 60 in good health and CMV-seropositive.

The rearrangement uses TRBV5-1 and TRBJ2-5; D gene unclear. Per germline, CDR1 SGHRS and CDR2 YFSETQ. The CDR3 runs to 13 residues. V was cut by 0 bases and J by 0 bases, with 3 bases left in between. CDR3 nucleotide sequence: TGCGCCAGCAGCTTGGGAGACCAAGAGACCCAGTACTTC. Translated: CASSLGDQETQYF.

The chain links TRBV7-9 to TRBJ2-5; TRBD2 aligns across 11 bases. Germline V CDR1 and CDR2: SEHNR, FQNEAQ (reference sequence). Trimming took 5 bases from V and 2 from J; bases not matched to a gene: 4. CDR3 length: 15 residues. The CDR3 loop reads CASSRLAGSQETQYF. DNA for the CDR3: TGTGCCAGCAGCAGACTAGCGGGGTCTCAAGAGACCCAGTACTTC.

The V gene is TRBV7-2, the J gene TRBJ1-2; D ambiguous. CDR3 length: 15 amino acids. Trimming cost V 5 bases and J 4 bases, with 17 bases left between them. Germline CDR1 is SGHTA and CDR2 is FQGNSA. The CDR3 protein is CASSPEGTSRYGYTF. The CDR3 DNA reads as TGTGCCAGCAGCCCAGAGGGAACAAGTCGCTATGGCTACACCTTC.

The chain combines TRBV5-1 with TRBJ1-6; 9 bases are a match to TRBD1. Germline trimming cut 5 bases from V and 7 bases from J; bases unmatched to any gene: 19. This CDR3 region has 19 residues. Germline CDR1 SGHRS, CDR2 YFSETQ. CDR3 in DNA: TGCGCCAGCAGACGATCCGACGGACTTACGGGACAGGGAAATTCACCCCTCCACTTT. Amino acid sequence: CASRRSDGLTGQGNSPLHF. Together with reference TRBV5-1 and TRBJ1-6, the CDR3 gives the full variable domain: KAGVTQTPRYLIKTRGQQVTLSCSPISGHRSVSWYQQTPGQGLQFLFEYFSETQRNKGNFPGRFSGRQFSNSRSEMNVSTLELGDSALYLCASRRSDGLTGQGNSPLHFGNGTRLTVT.

The genes are TRBV29-1 and TRBJ1-1, with D uncertain. The germline CDR1 and CDR2 sequences are SQVTM and ANQGSEA. With 2 bases removed from V and 1 base from J, the gap between germline ends came to 11 bases. The CDR3 has 14 amino acids. The CDR3 region has the DNA TGCAGCGTTGAATCCCCCGAGGGGAACACTGAAGCTTTCTTT. Protein product: CSVESPEGNTEAFF. The full variable domain, rest sourced from reference TRBV29-1 and TRBJ1-1, is SAVISQKPSRDICQRGTSLTIQCQVDSQVTMMFWYRQQPGQSLTLIATANQGSEATYESGFVIDKFPISRPNLTFSTLTVSNMSPEDSSIYLCSVESPEGNTEAFFGQGTRLTVV.

The J gene is TRBJ2-2, the V gene TRBV11-2; TRBD2 matches at 16 bases. The CDR3 runs to 19 residues. Per the germline V gene, CDR1 is SGHAT and CDR2 is FQNNGV. The J segment lost 2 bases and the V segment lost 5 bases, leaving 8 bases of the junction unmatched. The CDR3 DNA sequence: TGTGCCAGCAGCACCCCGGGACTAGCGGGGGGGCCTAACACCGGGGAGCTGTTTTTT. It translates to CASSTPGLAGGPNTGELFF.

The V gene is TRBV10-1, the J gene TRBJ2-1; no firm D call. CDR3 length: 12 residues. Trimming removed 3 bases at V and 2 bases at J, with 2 bases between. The germline V gene encodes CDR1 WNHNN and CDR2 SYGVQD (reference sequence). The CDR3 nucleotides are TGCGCCAGCAGTGATACCTACAATGAGCAGTTCTTC. It specifies CASSDTYNEQFF.

The CDR3 sequence: CASSVVGESNQPQHF. In DNA, the CDR3 is TGTGCCAGCAGTGTGGTCGGGGAAAGCAATCAGCCCCAGCATTTT. The genes are TRBV2 and TRBJ1-5; D gene ambiguous. This CDR3 is 15 amino acids long. V was shortened by 4 bases and J by 1 base, with 11 bases between the two germline ends. The germline V gene encodes CDR1 SNHLY and CDR2 FYNNEI. The full variable domain, with the rest looked up from reference TRBV2 and TRBJ1-5, is EPEVTQTPSHQVTQMGQEVILRCVPISNHLYFYWYRQILGQKVEFLVSFYNNEISEKSEIFDDQFSVERPDGSNFTLKIRSTKLEDSAMYFCASSVVGESNQPQHFGDGTRLSIL.